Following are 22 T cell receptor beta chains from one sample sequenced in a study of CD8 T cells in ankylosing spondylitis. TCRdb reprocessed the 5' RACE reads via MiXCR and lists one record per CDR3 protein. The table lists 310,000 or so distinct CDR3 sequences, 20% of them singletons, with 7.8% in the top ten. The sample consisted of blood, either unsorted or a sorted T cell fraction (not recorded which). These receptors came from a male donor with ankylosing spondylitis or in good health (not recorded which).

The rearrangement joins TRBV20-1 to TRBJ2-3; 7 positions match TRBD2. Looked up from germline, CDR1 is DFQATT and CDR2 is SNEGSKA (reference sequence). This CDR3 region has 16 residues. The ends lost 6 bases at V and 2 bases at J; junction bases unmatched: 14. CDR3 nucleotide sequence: TGCAGTGCCCTAAATCCGACTAGCCTTCCCACAGATACGCAGTATTTT. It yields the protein CSALNPTSLPTDTQYF.

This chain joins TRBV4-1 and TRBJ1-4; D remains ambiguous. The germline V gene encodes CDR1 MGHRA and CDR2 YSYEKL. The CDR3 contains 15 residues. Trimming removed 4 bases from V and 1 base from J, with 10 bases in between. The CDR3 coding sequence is TGCGCCAGCAGCCCCCGACGGGAAACTAATGAAAAACTGTTTTTT. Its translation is CASSPRRETNEKLFF.

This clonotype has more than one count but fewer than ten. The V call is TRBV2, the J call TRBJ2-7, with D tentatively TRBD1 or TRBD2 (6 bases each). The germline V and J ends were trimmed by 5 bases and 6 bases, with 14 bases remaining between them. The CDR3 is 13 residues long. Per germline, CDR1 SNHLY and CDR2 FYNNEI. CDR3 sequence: CASSMKGGFEQYV. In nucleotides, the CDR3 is TGTGCCAGCAGTATGAAGGGGGGTTTCGAGCAGTACGTC.

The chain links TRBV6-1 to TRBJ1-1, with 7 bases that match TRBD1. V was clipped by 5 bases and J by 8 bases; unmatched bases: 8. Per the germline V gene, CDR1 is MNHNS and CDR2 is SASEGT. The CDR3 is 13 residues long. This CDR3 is CASSPYRGGEAFF. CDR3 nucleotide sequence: TGTGCCAGCAGTCCCTACAGGGGCGGGGAAGCTTTCTTT.

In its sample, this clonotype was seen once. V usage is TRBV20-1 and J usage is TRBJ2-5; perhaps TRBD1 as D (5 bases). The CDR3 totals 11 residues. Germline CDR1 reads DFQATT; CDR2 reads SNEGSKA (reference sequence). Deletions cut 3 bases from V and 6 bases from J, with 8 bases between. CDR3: CSARTVQTQYF. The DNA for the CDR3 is TGCAGTGCTAGGACAGTACAGACCCAGTACTTC.

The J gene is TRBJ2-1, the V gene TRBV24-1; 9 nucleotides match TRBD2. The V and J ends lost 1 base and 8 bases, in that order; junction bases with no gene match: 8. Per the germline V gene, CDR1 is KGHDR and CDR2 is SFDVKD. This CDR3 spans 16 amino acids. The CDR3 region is CATSDFGREGHHEQFF. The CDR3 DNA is TGTGCCACCAGTGATTTTGGGCGGGAGGGCCATCATGAGCAGTTCTTC.

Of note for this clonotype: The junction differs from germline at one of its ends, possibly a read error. CDR3 residues: CANSFLSSYNEQFF. DNA of the CDR3: TGTGCCAACAGTTTTCTTTCGAGCTACAATGAGCAGTTCTTC. The chain recombines TRBV12-3 or TRBV12-4 with TRBJ2-1, with D unresolved. The CDR3 is 14 residues long.

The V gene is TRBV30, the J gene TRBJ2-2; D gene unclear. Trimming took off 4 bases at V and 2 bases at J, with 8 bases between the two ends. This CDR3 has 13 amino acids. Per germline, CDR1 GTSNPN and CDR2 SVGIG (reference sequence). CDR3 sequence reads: CAWIAVNTGELFF. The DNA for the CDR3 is TGTGCCTGGATTGCCGTTAACACCGGGGAGCTGTTTTTT.

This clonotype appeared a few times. The CDR3 region is CASSPDRERGYTF. The CDR3 bases are TGTGCCAGCAGCCCGGACAGGGAGAGGGGCTACACCTTC. The V gene is TRBV12-3 or TRBV12-4, the J gene TRBJ1-2; TRBD1 matches at 8 bases. CDR3 length equals 13 residues. J gave up 8 bases and V 6 bases, and 8 bases lay outside the gene matches.

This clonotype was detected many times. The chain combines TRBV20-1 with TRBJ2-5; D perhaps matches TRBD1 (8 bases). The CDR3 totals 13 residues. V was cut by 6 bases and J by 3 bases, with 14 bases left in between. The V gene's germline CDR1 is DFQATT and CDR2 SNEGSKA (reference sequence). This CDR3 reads CSAKQGGKETQYF. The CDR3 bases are TGCAGTGCGAAACAGGGGGGGAAAGAGACCCAGTACTTC.

This CDR3 reads CASRATEDLKLAFF. DNA for the CDR3: TGTGCCAGCAGGGCGACAGAGGACCTCAAGCTAGCTTTCTTT. The chain combines TRBV6-1 with TRBJ1-1; tentative D call: TRBD1 (5 bases). In germline, CDR1 is MNHNS, CDR2 SASEGT. Trimming took off 6 bases at V and 10 bases at J, with 21 bases between the two ends. The CDR3 runs 14 residues.

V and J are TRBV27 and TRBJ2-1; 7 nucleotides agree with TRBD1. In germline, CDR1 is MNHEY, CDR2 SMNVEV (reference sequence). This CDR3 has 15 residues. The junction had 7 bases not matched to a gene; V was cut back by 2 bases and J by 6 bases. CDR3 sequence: CASSLETGNGNEQFF. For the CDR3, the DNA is TGTGCCAGCAGTTTAGAGACAGGGAATGGCAATGAGCAGTTCTTC.

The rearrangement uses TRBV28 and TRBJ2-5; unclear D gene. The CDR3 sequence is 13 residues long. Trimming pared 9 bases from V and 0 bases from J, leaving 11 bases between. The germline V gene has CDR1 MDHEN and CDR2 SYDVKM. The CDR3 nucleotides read TGTGCCAGTCAAAGACTGGACCAAGAGACCCAGTACTTC. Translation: CASQRLDQETQYF.

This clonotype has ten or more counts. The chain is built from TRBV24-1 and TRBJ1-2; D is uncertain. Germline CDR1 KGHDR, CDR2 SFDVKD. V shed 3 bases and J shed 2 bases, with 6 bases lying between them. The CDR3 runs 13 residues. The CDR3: CATSDEDNYGYTF. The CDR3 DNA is TGTGCCACCAGTGATGAGGACAACTATGGCTACACCTTC.

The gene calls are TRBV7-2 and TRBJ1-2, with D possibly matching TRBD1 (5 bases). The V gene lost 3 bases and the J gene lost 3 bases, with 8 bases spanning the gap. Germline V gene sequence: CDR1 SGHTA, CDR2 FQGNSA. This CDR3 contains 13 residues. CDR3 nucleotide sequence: TGTGCCAGCAGCTTGATGGGGGACTATGGCTACACCTTC. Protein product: CASSLMGDYGYTF.

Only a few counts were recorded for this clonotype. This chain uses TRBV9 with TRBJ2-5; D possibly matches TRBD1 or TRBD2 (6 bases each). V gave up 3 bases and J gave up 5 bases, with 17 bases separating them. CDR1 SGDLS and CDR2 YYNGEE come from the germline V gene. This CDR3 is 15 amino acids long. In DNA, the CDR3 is TGTGCCAGCAGCGCCTCGGGGGCCGGATTCGAGACCCAGTACTTC. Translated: CASSASGAGFETQYF.

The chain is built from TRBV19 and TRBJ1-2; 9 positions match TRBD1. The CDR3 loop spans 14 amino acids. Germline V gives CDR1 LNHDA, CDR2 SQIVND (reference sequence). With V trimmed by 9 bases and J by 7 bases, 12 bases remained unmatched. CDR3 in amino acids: CASAQGARLGGYTF. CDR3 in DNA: TGTGCCAGCGCACAGGGGGCTCGTCTGGGTGGCTACACCTTC.

The CDR3 protein is CSVVQQGHEQFF. The CDR3 region has the DNA TGCAGCGTTGTCCAGCAGGGGCATGAGCAGTTCTTC. The rearrangement joins TRBV29-1 to TRBJ2-1; D is possibly TRBD1 (6 bases). The germline gives CDR1 SQVTM, CDR2 ANQGSEA. The CDR3 sequence is 12 residues long. Trimming cost V 4 bases and J 8 bases, with 12 bases left between them.

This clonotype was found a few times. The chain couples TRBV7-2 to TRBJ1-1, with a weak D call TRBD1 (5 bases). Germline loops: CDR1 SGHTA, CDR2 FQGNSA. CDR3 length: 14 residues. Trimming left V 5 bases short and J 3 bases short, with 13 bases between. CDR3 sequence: CASSKGRSDTEAFF. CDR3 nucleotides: TGTGCCAGCAGCAAGGGACGTTCGGACACTGAAGCTTTCTTT.

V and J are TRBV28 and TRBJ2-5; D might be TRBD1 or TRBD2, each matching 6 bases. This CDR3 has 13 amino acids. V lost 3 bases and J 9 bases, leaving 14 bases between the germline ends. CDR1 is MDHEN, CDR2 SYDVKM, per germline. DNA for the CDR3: TGTGCCAGCAGTTTGGGGGGCGTCAGGGCCCAGTACTTC. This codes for CASSLGGVRAQYF.

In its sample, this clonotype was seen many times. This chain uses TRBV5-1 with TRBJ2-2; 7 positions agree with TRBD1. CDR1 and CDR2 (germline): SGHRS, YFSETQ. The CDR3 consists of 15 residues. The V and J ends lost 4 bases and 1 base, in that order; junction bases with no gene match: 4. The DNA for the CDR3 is TGCGCCAGCAGCCCCAGACAGGGGAACACCGGGGAGCTGTTTTTT. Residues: CASSPRQGNTGELFF.

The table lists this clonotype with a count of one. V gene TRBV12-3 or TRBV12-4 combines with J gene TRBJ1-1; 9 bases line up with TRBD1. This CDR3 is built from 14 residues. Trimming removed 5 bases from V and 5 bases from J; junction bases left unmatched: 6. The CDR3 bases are TGTGCCAGCAGTAGCCGGGACAGGGTAACTGAAGCTTTCTTT. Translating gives CASSSRDRVTEAFF.